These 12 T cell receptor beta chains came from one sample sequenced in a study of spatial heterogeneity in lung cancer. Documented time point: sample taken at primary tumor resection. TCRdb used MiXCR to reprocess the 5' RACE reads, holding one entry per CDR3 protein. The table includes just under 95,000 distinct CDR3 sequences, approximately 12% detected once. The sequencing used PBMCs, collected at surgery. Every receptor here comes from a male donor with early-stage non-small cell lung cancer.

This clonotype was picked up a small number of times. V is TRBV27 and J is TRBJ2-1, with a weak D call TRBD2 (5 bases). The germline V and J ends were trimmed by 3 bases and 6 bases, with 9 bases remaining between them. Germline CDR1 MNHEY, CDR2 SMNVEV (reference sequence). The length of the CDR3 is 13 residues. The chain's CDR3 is CASSFGEFNEQFF. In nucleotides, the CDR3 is TGTGCCAGCAGTTTTGGGGAGTTCAATGAGCAGTTCTTC.

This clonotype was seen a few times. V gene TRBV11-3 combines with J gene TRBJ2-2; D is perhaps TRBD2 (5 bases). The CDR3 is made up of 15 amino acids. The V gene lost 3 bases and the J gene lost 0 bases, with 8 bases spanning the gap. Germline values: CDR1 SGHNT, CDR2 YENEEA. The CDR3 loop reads CASSFEGPNTGELFF. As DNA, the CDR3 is TGTGCCAGCAGCTTTGAGGGCCCGAACACCGGGGAGCTGTTTTTT.

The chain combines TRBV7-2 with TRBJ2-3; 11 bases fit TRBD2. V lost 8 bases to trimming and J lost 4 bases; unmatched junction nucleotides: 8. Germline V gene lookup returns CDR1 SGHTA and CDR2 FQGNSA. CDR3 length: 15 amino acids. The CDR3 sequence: CASGLTSGSADTQYF. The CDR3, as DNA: TGTGCCAGCGGTCTTACTAGCGGGAGTGCAGATACGCAGTATTTT. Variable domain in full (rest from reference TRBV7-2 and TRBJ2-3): GAGVSQSPSNKVTEKGKDVELRCDPISGHTALYWYRQSLGQGLEFLIYFQGNSAPDKSGLPSDRFSAERTGGSVSTLTIQRTQQEDSAVYLCASGLTSGSADTQYFGPGTRLTVL.

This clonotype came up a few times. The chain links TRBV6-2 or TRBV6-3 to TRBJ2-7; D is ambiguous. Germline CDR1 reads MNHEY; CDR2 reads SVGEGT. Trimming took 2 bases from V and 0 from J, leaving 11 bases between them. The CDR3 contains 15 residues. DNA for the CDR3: TGTGCCAGCAGTTACACACGGACGGACTCCTACGAGCAGTACTTC. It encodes CASSYTRTDSYEQYF.

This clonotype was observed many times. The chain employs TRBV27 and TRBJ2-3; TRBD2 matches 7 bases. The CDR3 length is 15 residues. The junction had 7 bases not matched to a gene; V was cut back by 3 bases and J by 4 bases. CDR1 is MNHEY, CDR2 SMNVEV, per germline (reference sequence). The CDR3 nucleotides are TGTGCCAGCAGTTTGACTAGCTTTGGCGCAGATACGCAGTATTTT. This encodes CASSLTSFGADTQYF.

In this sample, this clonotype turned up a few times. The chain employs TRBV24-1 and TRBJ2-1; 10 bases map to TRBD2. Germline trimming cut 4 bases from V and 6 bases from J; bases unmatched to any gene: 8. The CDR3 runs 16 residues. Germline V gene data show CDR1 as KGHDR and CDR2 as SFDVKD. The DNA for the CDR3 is TGTGCCACCAGTGACCCTAGCGGGAGCCCCTCCAATGAGCAGTTCTTC. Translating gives CATSDPSGSPSNEQFF.

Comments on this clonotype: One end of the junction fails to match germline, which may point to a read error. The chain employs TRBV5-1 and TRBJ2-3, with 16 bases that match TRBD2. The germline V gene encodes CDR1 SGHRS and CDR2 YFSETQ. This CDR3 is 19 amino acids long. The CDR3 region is CASSSNPGLAGGPSNTKYF. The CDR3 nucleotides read TGCGCCAGCAGCTCCAACCCGGGACTAGCGGGAGGGCCTTCGAATACGAAGTATTTT.

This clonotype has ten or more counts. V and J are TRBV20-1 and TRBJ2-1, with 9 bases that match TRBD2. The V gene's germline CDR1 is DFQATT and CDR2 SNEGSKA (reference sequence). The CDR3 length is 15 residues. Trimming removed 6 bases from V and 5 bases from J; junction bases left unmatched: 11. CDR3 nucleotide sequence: TGCAGTGCGAATAAGGCGGGAGGGCCGCACAATGAGCAGTTCTTC. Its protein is CSANKAGGPHNEQFF.

This chain's CDR3 is CSARDVSSGNSEQYF. Written as DNA, the CDR3 is TGCAGTGCTAGAGATGTGTCTTCTGGGAACTCCGAGCAGTACTTC. The chain carries TRBV20-1 and TRBJ2-7; D not certain. V was cut by 0 bases and J by 6 bases, with 18 bases left in between. This CDR3 contains 15 residues. Germline V gene lookup returns CDR1 DFQATT and CDR2 SNEGSKA (reference sequence).

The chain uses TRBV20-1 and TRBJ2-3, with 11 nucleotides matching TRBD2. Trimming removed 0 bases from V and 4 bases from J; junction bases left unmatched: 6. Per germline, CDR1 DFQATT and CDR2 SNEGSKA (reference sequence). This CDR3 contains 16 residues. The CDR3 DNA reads TGCAGTGCTAGAGAGGCTAGCGGGAGGTCGTCAGATACGCAGTATTTT. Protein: CSAREASGRSSDTQYF.

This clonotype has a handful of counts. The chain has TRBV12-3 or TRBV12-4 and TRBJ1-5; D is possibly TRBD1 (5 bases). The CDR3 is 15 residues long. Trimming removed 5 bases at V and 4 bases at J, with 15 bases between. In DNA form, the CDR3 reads TGTGCCAGCAGTCCTCAGGGCTTTGAGAATCAGCCCCAGCATTTT. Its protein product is CASSPQGFENQPQHF.

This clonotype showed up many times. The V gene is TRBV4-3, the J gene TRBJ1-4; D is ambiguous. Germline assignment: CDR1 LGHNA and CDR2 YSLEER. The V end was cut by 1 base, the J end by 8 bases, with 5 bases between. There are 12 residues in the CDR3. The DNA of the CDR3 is TGCGCCAGCAGCCAAGGAAACGAAAAACTGTTTTTT. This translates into CASSQGNEKLFF.